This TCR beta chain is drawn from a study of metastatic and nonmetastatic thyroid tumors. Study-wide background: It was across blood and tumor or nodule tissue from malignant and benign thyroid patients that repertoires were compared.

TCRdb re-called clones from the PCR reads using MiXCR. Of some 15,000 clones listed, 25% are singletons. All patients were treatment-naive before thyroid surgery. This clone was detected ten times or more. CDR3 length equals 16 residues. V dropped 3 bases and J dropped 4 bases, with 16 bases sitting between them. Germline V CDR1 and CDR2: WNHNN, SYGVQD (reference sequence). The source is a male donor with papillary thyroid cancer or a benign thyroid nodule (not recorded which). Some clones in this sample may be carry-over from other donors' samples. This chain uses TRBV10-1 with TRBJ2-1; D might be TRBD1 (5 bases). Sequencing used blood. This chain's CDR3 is CASSDPGQGGYNEQFF. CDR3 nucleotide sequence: TGCGCCAGCAGTGACCCAGGGCAGGGTGGGTACAATGAGCAGTTCTTC.